The clone carrying this T cell receptor beta chain was picked up a small number of times. These data originate in a study of T-cell reconstitution after alpha-beta-depleted transplantation in children. Construction of the TCRbeta library involved unique molecular identifiers. From the PCR reads, TCRdb called clonotypes with MiXCR, one entry per CDR3 protein. The data hold 250,000 to 300,000 distinct CDR3 sequences, with about 10% observed a single time. The CDR3 is made up of 15 amino acids. The germline V gene encodes CDR1 SGHRS and CDR2 YFSETQ. V lost 0 bases, J lost 2 bases, and 10 bases lay in between.

Sequences were derived from PBMCs from the stem cell graft donor, sampled from the stem cell graft. The rearrangement links TRBV5-1 to TRBJ2-3; the D gene could be TRBD1 or TRBD2 (5 bases each). The TCR comes from a human donor who donated a stem cell graft to a child with SCID. CDR3 bases: TGCGCCAGCAGCTTGGCCGGGGCTACCACAGATACGCAGTATTTT. It encodes CASSLAGATTDTQYF.